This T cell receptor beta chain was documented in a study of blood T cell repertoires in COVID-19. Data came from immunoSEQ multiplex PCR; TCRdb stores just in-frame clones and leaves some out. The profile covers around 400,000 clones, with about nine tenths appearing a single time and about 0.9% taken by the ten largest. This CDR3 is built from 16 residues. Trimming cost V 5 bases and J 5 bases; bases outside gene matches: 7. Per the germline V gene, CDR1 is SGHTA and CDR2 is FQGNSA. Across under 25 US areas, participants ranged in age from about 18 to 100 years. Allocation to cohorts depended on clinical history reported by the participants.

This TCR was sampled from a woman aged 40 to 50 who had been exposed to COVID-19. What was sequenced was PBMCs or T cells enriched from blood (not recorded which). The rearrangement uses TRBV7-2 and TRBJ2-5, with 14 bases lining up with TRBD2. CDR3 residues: CASSPGLAGGGETQYF. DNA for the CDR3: TGTGCCAGCAGCCCCGGACTAGCGGGAGGAGGGGAGACCCAGTACTTC.